What follows is one T cell receptor beta chain and its context. The CDR3 extends over 16 amino acids. V lost 4 bases and J 0 bases, leaving 12 bases between the germline ends. Germline loops: CDR1 SEHNR, CDR2 FQNEAQ (reference sequence). The data originate from a study of blood T cell repertoires in COVID-19. Here immunoSEQ multiplex PCR was the method, and the copy in TCRdb shows in-frame clones only, minus some. Of under 150,000 clones in the sample, about 88% were seen once. The sequenced sample consisted of peripheral blood. The receptor's source is a human donor in a cohort sampled during active COVID-19. The V gene is TRBV7-9, the J gene TRBJ1-4; possible D gene TRBD1, 5 bases. CDR3 sequence (DNA): TGTGCCAGCAGCTATCAGGGCACAGCAACTAATGAAAAACTGTTTTTT. As protein: CASSYQGTATNEKLFF.